The sequence of this TCR beta chain was determined in a study of T cell repertoires in cytomegalovirus infection. Whole-study context: Based on public TCR beta signatures, there were indications of CMV infection and of a matching HLA type.

There are 14 residues in the CDR3. The V end lost 0 bases, the J end lost 7 bases, and 9 bases lay between the germline ends. Germline assignment: CDR1 MNHEY and CDR2 SVGEGT. TCRdb reanalysed the reads using MiXCR and keeps one entry per CDR3 protein. The repertoire holds 200,000 to 250,000 distinct CDR3 sequences, with 22% as singletons. Study-wide points: Cumulative public TCR beta family frequency identified CMV carriers with the relevant HLA. The response measured ex vivo was dominated by TCR beta clonotypes (HLA-C-restricted and CMV-specific).

About this clonotype itself: The antigen remains unidentified.

This receptor was identified in a human donor in good health (CMV status not recorded). Some clones in this sample may be carry-over from other donors' samples. What was sequenced was CD8+ T cells from PBMCs. This chain connects TRBV6-2 or TRBV6-3 to TRBJ2-2; D uncertain. CDR3 protein: CASSYSWSDGELFF. The CDR3 bases are TGTGCCAGCAGTTACTCGTGGTCGGACGGGGAGCTGTTTTTT.